The rows below give T cell receptor beta chains drawn from one sample of a study of shared clonotypes between healthy human individuals. Some clones are missing from TCRdb's copy, which holds only in-frame ones; the method was immunoSEQ multiplex PCR. The data show roughly 2.2 million clones, approximately 93% seen once. Material for sequencing was naive CD4+ T cells from PBMCs. These receptors were obtained from a man between 18 and 35 years old in good health. Some clones in this sample may be carry-over from other donors' samples. CDR3s include the opening cysteine and the closing phenylalanine or tryptophan. The D gene is left open where the match is weak. The listing skips clone size in some rows; elsewhere it reads once, few, many or a size class.

NA	TRBV7-9	NA	TRBJ2-3	CASSSQRISTDTQYF	TGTGCCAGCAGTTCCCAGCGGATAAGCACAGATACGCAGTATTTT
NA	TRBV5-6	NA	TRBJ2-5	CASSLRASLRETQYF	TGTGCCAGCAGCTTGCGAGCGTCCCTCCGAGAGACCCAGTACTTC
TRBD1	TRBV5-1	few	TRBJ1-5	CASSWGQGQPQHF	TGCGCCAGCAGCTGGGGACAGGGGCAGCCCCAGCATTTT
NA	TRBV7-2	once	TRBJ2-5	CASSFRGTETQYF	TGTGCCAGCAGCTTTAGAGGGACGGAGACCCAGTACTTC
NA	TRBV6-5	NA	TRBJ2-7	CARTLKGEAADEQYF	TGTGCCAGAACCTTGAAAGGGGAGGCGGCCGACGAGCAGTACTTC
NA	TRBV7-9	NA	TRBJ2-1	CASTSTGGRYNEQFF	TGTGCCAGCACCTCTACGGGCGGGCGGTACAATGAGCAGTTCTTC
TRBD1	TRBV10-2	once	TRBJ2-2	CASSESRGQGAAGELFF	TGCGCCAGCAGTGAGTCGAGGGGACAGGGGGCCGCCGGGGAGCTGTTTTTT
NA	TRBV2	NA	TRBJ1-5	CASGPRSGQPQHF	TGTGCCAGCGGGCCGCGGTCGGGTCAGCCCCAGCATTTT
NA	TRBV4-1	NA	TRBJ2-1	CASSPQVFSYNEQFF	TGCGCCAGCAGCCCTCAGGTTTTCTCCTACAATGAGCAGTTCTTC
TRBD2	TRBV4-1	NA	TRBJ2-7	CASSHRRAGELEGEQYF	TGCGCCAGCAGCCATAGGAGGGCGGGAGAGCTGGAGGGCGAGCAGTACTTC
TRBD1	TRBV6-1	NA	TRBJ2-7	CASSRQTGGDEQYF	TGTGCCAGCAGTCGCCAGACAGGGGGCGACGAGCAGTACTTC
TRBD2	TRBV28	NA	TRBJ2-3	CASSWTSGRSDTQYF	TGTGCCAGCAGTTGGACTAGCGGGAGATCAGATACGCAGTATTTT
TRBD2	TRBV5-1	NA	TRBJ2-1	CASKQTPLAGKLGEQFF	TGCGCCAGCAAACAAACTCCACTAGCGGGTAAACTTGGTGAGCAGTTCTTC
TRBD2	TRBV7-2	NA	TRBJ2-3	CASSPGGSTDTQYF	TGTGCCAGCAGCCCGGGAGGAAGCACAGATACGCAGTATTTT
NA	TRBV29-1	NA	TRBJ2-4	CSARESYIQYF	TGCAGCGCACGGGAGTCGTACATTCAGTACTTC
NA	TRBV5-5	NA	TRBJ2-1	CATGGRWRGANNEQFF	TGTGCCACCGGAGGCCGTTGGAGGGGGGCAAACAATGAGCAGTTCTTC
TRBD2	TRBV29-1	NA	TRBJ2-1	CSAEGGRNSYNEQFF	TGCAGCGCTGAGGGCGGGAGGAATAGCTACAATGAGCAGTTCTTC
NA	TRBV10-3	NA	TRBJ1-1	CAISESGAREAFF	TGTGCCATCAGTGAATCAGGGGCAAGGGAAGCTTTCTTT
TRBD2	TRBV7-3	NA	TRBJ2-3	CASSFTSGRALVTQYF	TGTGCCAGCAGCTTTACTAGCGGGAGGGCACTCGTTACGCAGTATTTT
NA	TRBV28	NA	TRBJ1-2	CASSFFEGYTF	TGTGCCAGCAGTTTCTTTGAGGGCTACACCTTC
NA	TRBV7-2	NA	TRBJ2-7	CASSLMGGHEQYF	TGTGCCAGCAGCTTAATGGGGGGGCACGAGCAGTACTTC
NA	TRBV5-4	NA	TRBJ1-2	CASSLERESGYTF	TGTGCCAGCAGCTTGGAAAGGGAATCTGGCTACACCTTC
TRBD1	TRBV10-1	NA	TRBJ2-5	CASSDSGQGKETQYF	TGCGCCAGCAGTGATTCCGGACAGGGTAAAGAGACCCAGTACTTC
NA	TRBV18	once	TRBJ2-7	CASSPMTDLIYEQYF	TGTGCCAGCTCACCAATGACAGACCTGATATACGAGCAGTACTTC
NA	TRBV5-8	NA	TRBJ2-3	CASSLRGADTQYF	TGTGCCAGCAGCTTGAGAGGGGCAGATACGCAGTATTTT
NA	TRBV6-5	NA	TRBJ2-7	CASSLGPPAYEQYF	TGTGCCAGCAGTCTGGGACCCCCGGCATACGAGCAGTACTTC
TRBD1	TRBV5-1	NA	TRBJ2-1	CASSGDIRTGGNNEQFF	TGCGCCAGCAGCGGGGACATTCGGACAGGGGGGAACAATGAGCAGTTCTTC
TRBD1	TRBV5-1	NA	TRBJ1-2	CASTYITGGGYGYTF	TGCGCCAGCACCTATATTACAGGGGGTGGCTATGGCTACACCTTC
TRBD2	TRBV25-1	NA	TRBJ2-1	CASSEYGLTSGRYNEQFF	TGTGCCAGCAGTGAATACGGGTTGACTAGCGGGAGGTACAATGAGCAGTTCTTC
NA	TRBV2	NA	TRBJ1-2	CASISGVGYTF	TGTGCCAGCATCTCCGGGGTCGGCTACACCTTC
NA	TRBV5-1	NA	TRBJ2-3	CASSLESGRNTDTQYF	TGCGCCAGCAGCTTGGAGTCAGGGAGAAACACAGATACGCAGTATTTT
NA	TRBV5-1	once	TRBJ2-1	CASSLQRVSYNEQFF	TGCGCCAGCAGCTTGCAGCGGGTCTCCTACAATGAGCAGTTCTTC
NA	TRBV29-1	NA	TRBJ2-1	CSAGTENEQFF	TGCAGCGCTGGGACCGAAAATGAGCAGTTCTTC
NA	TRBV7-2	NA	TRBJ1-1	CASSGYRNTEAFF	TGTGCCAGCAGCGGTTACAGGAACACTGAAGCTTTCTTT
NA	TRBV19	NA	TRBJ1-2	CASSSLGDNNYGYTF	TGTGCCAGTAGCTCCCTCGGGGACAACAACTATGGCTACACCTTC
TRBD1	TRBV29-1	NA	TRBJ1-2	CSVEDLHDRVNRNYGYTF	TGCAGCGTTGAAGATCTTCACGACAGGGTGAATAGAAACTATGGCTACACCTTC
TRBD1	TRBV9	NA	TRBJ2-5	CASSTGTVFGTQYF	TGTGCCAGCAGCACCGGGACAGTATTCGGGACCCAGTACTTC
TRBD1	TRBV9	NA	TRBJ1-5	CASSVGTGSNQPQHF	TGTGCCAGCAGCGTCGGGACAGGTAGCAATCAGCCCCAGCATTTT
TRBD1	TRBV5-1	NA	TRBJ1-1	CASSPGQGRTEAFF	TGCGCCAGCAGCCCCGGACAGGGACGAACTGAAGCTTTCTTT
NA	TRBV28	NA	TRBJ1-2	CASSLGLSLRGYTF	TGTGCCAGCAGTTTGGGCCTTTCCTTAAGGGGCTACACCTTC
NA	TRBV9	NA	TRBJ2-7	CASSVRGSSSYEQYF	TGTGCCAGCAGCGTCCGGGGGTCGAGCTCCTACGAGCAGTACTTC
NA	TRBV29-1	NA	TRBJ2-7	CSVRRRVGAAYEQYF	TGCAGCGTTCGAAGACGAGTCGGCGCAGCCTACGAGCAGTACTTC
NA	TRBV4-3	NA	TRBJ2-2	CASSQDRTGELFF	TGCGCCAGCAGCCAAGATCGTACCGGGGAGCTGTTTTTT
NA	TRBV28	few	TRBJ1-1	CASSRRDLVEAFF	TGTGCCAGCAGTCGCAGGGATTTAGTTGAAGCTTTCTTT
TRBD1	TRBV29-1	NA	TRBJ2-7	CSAVGQAYEQYF	TGCAGCGCCGTGGGACAGGCCTACGAGCAGTACTTC
NA	TRBV6-5	NA	TRBJ2-7	CASSYAYEQYF	TGTGCCAGCAGTTACGCCTACGAGCAGTACTTC